The 21 T cell receptor beta chains in this list originate from one sample, sequenced in a study of blood T cell repertoires in COVID-19. The method was immunoSEQ multiplex PCR; TCRdb's version includes in-frame clones alone and lacks a portion of them. The data show more than 200,000 clones, around nine tenths seen once. The sample was PBMCs or T cells enriched from blood (not recorded which). The origin of the receptors is a woman between 50 and 59 years old who had recovered from COVID-19.

V usage is TRBV29-1 and J usage is TRBJ2-7; 9 bases map to TRBD1. In germline, CDR1 is SQVTM, CDR2 ANQGSEA. V gave up 3 bases and J gave up 2 bases; unmatched junction bases: 11. This CDR3 is built from 16 residues. CDR3: CSVDSTGGTAPYEQYF. CDR3 DNA sequence: TGCAGCGTTGACAGCACAGGGGGCACCGCTCCCTACGAGCAGTACTTC.

The chain links TRBV9 to TRBJ2-7; the match to TRBD2 covers 8 bases. Germline CDR1 is SGDLS and CDR2 is YYNGEE. The CDR3 runs 16 residues. J was trimmed by 4 bases and V by 3 bases; bases with no gene match: 12. The CDR3 DNA reads as TGTGCCAGCAGCGCGGTTGCTAGCGGGCTGAGGTACGAGCAGTACTTC. Its protein is CASSAVASGLRYEQYF.

The chain is built from TRBV7-8 and TRBJ1-1; perhaps TRBD1 as D (5 bases). Germline-derived CDR1 and CDR2 are SGHVS and FQNEAQ. Trimming removed 6 bases at V and 1 base at J, with 12 bases between. The CDR3 has 14 residues. The CDR3 loop reads CASRLQETNTEAFF. CDR3 sequence (DNA): TGTGCCAGCAGATTACAGGAAACGAACACTGAAGCTTTCTTT.

The V gene is TRBV10-3, the J gene TRBJ2-7; the D gene is possibly TRBD2 (6 bases). With 9 bases removed from V and 4 bases from J, the gap between germline ends came to 10 bases. The CDR3 is 11 amino acids. Germline lookup yields CDR1 ENHRY and CDR2 SYGVKD. The CDR3 protein is CAIRGTYEQYF. The CDR3 DNA is TGTGCCATACGTGGGACTTACGAGCAGTACTTC.

This clone has just one count. V is TRBV4-3 and J is TRBJ2-7; no definite D call. Germline V lookup: CDR1 LGHNA, CDR2 YSLEER. The V gene lost 0 bases and the J gene lost 3 bases, with 6 bases spanning the gap. This CDR3 contains 13 residues. In DNA form, the CDR3 reads TGCGCCAGCAGCCAAGACAGATTCTACGAGCAGTACTTC. It codes for CASSQDRFYEQYF.

The V call is TRBV27, the J call TRBJ1-1; 8 bases agree with TRBD1. V was clipped by 8 bases and J by 8 bases; unmatched bases: 7. This CDR3 spans 12 amino acids. Germline V gene data show CDR1 as MNHEY and CDR2 as SMNVEV (reference sequence). The CDR3 DNA follows: TGTGCCAGCGGAACAGGGGGTTGGGAAGCTTTCTTT. This gives the protein CASGTGGWEAFF.

The chain recombines TRBV5-4 with TRBJ2-6, with 7 bases identical to TRBD2. The CDR3 length is 19 residues. Unmatched junction bases numbered 16, after V lost 4 bases and J lost 3 bases. The V gene's germline CDR1 is SGHNT and CDR2 YYREEE (reference sequence). CDR3 amino acids: CASSPIGGSVSGGANVLTF. CDR3 DNA: TGTGCCAGCAGCCCAATAGGCGGGAGCGTATCGGGTGGGGCCAACGTCCTGACTTTC.

The chain uses TRBV5-4 and TRBJ1-2; 7 nucleotides agree with TRBD1. This CDR3 is built from 14 residues. V dropped 2 bases and J dropped 2; count of bases not matched to a gene: 3. Germline V gene lookup returns CDR1 SGHNT and CDR2 YYREEE (reference sequence). The CDR3 loop is CASSLLTGNYGYTF. CDR3 bases: TGTGCCAGCAGCTTATTGACAGGGAACTATGGCTACACCTTC.

In this sample, this clone turned up once. The chain has TRBV27 and TRBJ1-6; D is ambiguous. From germline, CDR1 is MNHEY and CDR2 SMNVEV (reference sequence). The V and J ends lost 1 base and 5 bases respectively, with 12 bases between them. The CDR3 loop spans 16 amino acids. The CDR3 sequence is CASSLWEPQDNSPLHF. CDR3 in DNA: TGTGCCAGCAGTTTATGGGAGCCGCAAGATAATTCACCCCTCCACTTT.

The J gene is TRBJ1-1, the V gene TRBV28; D unresolved. This CDR3 has 14 residues. V was trimmed by 6 bases and J by 2 bases, leaving 13 bases between them. Germline-derived CDR1 and CDR2 are MDHEN and SYDVKM. CDR3 in DNA: TGTGCCAGCAGGCCCCGGACTTTAAACACTGAAGCTTTCTTT. It is translated as CASRPRTLNTEAFF. The whole variable domain, remainder taken from reference TRBV28 and TRBJ1-1, is DVKVTQSSRYLVKRTGEKVFLECVQDMDHENMFWYRQDPGLGLRLIYFSYDVKMKEKGDIPEGYSVSREKKERFSLILESASTNQTSMYLCASRPRTLNTEAFFGQGTRLTVV.

This chain uses TRBV29-1 with TRBJ2-3, with 8 bases aligning to TRBD2. This CDR3 has 14 amino acids. V trimming: 4 bases; J trimming: 5 bases; junction bases outside the gene matches: 8. Per germline, CDR1 SQVTM and CDR2 ANQGSEA. This CDR3 reads CSVVYSGTGDTQYF. The DNA of the CDR3 is TGCAGCGTTGTGTATAGCGGGACGGGAGATACGCAGTATTTT.

CDR3 DNA sequence: TGTGCCAGCAGCCCGTCAGGGGGTCTCCGGGAAAAACTGTTTTTT. Protein product: CASSPSGGLREKLFF. The rearrangement uses TRBV28 and TRBJ1-4; 7 bases are a match to TRBD1. CDR1 is MDHEN and CDR2 is SYDVKM in the germline V gene. Losses at the gene ends were 6 bases for V and 8 bases for J; bases not matched to a gene: 12. CDR3 length equals 15 residues.

V usage is TRBV2 and J usage is TRBJ1-5; 8 nucleotides agree with TRBD1. CDR3 size: 14 residues. J lost 5 bases, V lost 4 bases, and 4 bases had no gene match. Germline CDR1 is SNHLY and CDR2 is FYNNEI. The CDR3 spells CASSGQGIYQPQHF. In DNA form, the CDR3 reads TGTGCCAGCAGTGGACAGGGGATCTATCAGCCCCAGCATTTT.

This clone occurred a few times. The genes are TRBV3-1 (or the pseudogene TRBV3-2) and TRBJ2-7, with a weak D call TRBD2 (5 bases). CDR3 size: 15 residues. V shed 1 base and J shed 0 bases, with 10 bases lying between them. Germline V CDR1 and CDR2: LGHDT, YNNKEL (reference sequence). CDR3 bases: TGTGCCAGCAGCCAAGGCCTAGCCACCTCCTACGAGCAGTACTTC. Translating it yields CASSQGLATSYEQYF.

In this sample, this clone turned up once. The V gene is TRBV7-9, the J gene TRBJ1-5, with D maybe TRBD1 (6 bases). The germline gives CDR1 SEHNR, CDR2 FQNEAQ (reference sequence). The CDR3 covers 12 residues. V was pared by 2 bases and J by 7 bases, with 6 bases between. The CDR3 region has the DNA TGTGCCAGCAGCTTAACAGGGCAGCCCCAGCATTTT. Its translation: CASSLTGQPQHF.

This clone appeared once. CDR3: CASDNRGLGTEAFF. CDR3 nucleotides: TGTGCCAGCGATAACAGGGGTTTAGGCACTGAAGCTTTCTTT. This chain links TRBV5-5 with TRBJ1-1; 7 nucleotides agree with TRBD1. Germline CDR1 reads SGHKS; CDR2 reads YYEKEE (reference sequence). V shed 7 bases and J 4 bases; nucleotides not matched to a gene: 10. The CDR3 consists of 14 residues.

The chain uses TRBV5-1 and TRBJ2-7; 7 bases map to TRBD1. CDR1 and CDR2 from the germline V gene are SGHRS and YFSETQ. This CDR3 is built from 16 residues. Trimming took 4 bases from V and 2 from J; bases not matched to a gene: 12. The CDR3 sequence is CASSVNRGKSAYEQYF. The DNA for the CDR3 is TGCGCCAGCAGCGTCAACAGGGGTAAGAGCGCCTACGAGCAGTACTTC.

The V and J genes are TRBV7-2 and TRBJ2-3; the D is unclear. V was clipped by 2 bases and J by 4 bases, with 10 bases between them. This CDR3 region has 14 residues. Looked up from germline, CDR1 is SGHTA and CDR2 is FQGNSA. For the CDR3, the DNA is TGTGCCAGCAGCTTATCCATGAGCCCAGATACGCAGTATTTT. It specifies CASSLSMSPDTQYF.

V usage is TRBV10-3 and J usage is TRBJ2-1; TRBD2 might be the D (6 bases). Germline V gene sequence: CDR1 ENHRY, CDR2 SYGVKD. V was trimmed by 8 bases and J by 9 bases, leaving 17 bases between them. The CDR3 length is 13 residues. CDR3 nucleotides: TGTGCCATCGGTTCGCCGGGAGAGGGTGAGCAGTTCTTC. This gives the protein CAIGSPGEGEQFF.

This chain uses TRBV5-1 with TRBJ2-2, with D perhaps TRBD2 (6 bases). Germline V gene lookup returns CDR1 SGHRS and CDR2 YFSETQ. CDR3 size: 14 residues. V was pared by 0 bases and J by 5 bases, with 8 bases between. In nucleotides, the CDR3 is TGCGCCAGCAGCTTGGCAGGGACTACCGGGGAGCTGTTTTTT. Protein: CASSLAGTTGELFF.

The V and J genes are TRBV12-3 or TRBV12-4 and TRBJ1-1, with 11 bases identical to TRBD1. V lost 6 bases, J lost 11 bases, and 5 bases stayed unmatched. The CDR3 length is 12 residues. The CDR3 DNA sequence: TGTGCCAGCAGCCGGACAGGGGGCGAGGCTTTCTTT. Amino acid sequence: CASSRTGGEAFF.